This TCR beta chain was observed in a study of cytomegalovirus exposure and HLA in healthy donors. With respect to this clone: Its matching antigen is unknown.

Trimming at V came to 5 bases and at J to 4 bases, leaving 9 bases not matched to a gene. This CDR3 has 14 residues. The germline CDR1 and CDR2 sequences are GTSNPN and SVGIG (reference sequence). Overall study findings and caveats: A later examination showed that TCR association rates differed by HLA locus, with DRB1 most and HLA-C fewest.

The PCR was carried out with 60 Vbeta primers and 13 Jbeta primers. Clones were sequenced by immunoSEQ multiplex PCR, and TCRdb holds only the in-frame ones, with some missing. The sample lists about 140,000 clones; more than 60% were seen once. Despite likely unrecorded immune exposures, the donors were nominally healthy at the time of sampling. This receptor was taken from a woman in her fifties or sixties in good health and CMV-seropositive. This chain uses TRBV30 with TRBJ2-3; the match to TRBD2 covers 7 bases. Sequenced material: PBMCs. The CDR3: CAWARSGVSDTQYF. The CDR3 DNA sequence: TGTGCCTGGGCGAGGAGCGGGGTGTCAGATACGCAGTATTTT.